The 17 T cell receptor beta chains below all came from one sample that was sequenced in a study of shared clonotypes between healthy human individuals. Naive CD8 cells were CD45RO-negative, positively selected for CCR7, excluding terminally differentiated effector memory CD45RA+ cells. Using immunoSEQ multiplex PCR, the repertoire was profiled, and TCRdb retains in-frame clones only, with some absent. This sample yields some 1,900,000 clones, of which approximately 94% are seen a single time; under 1.5% belongs to the top ten. The sample taken for sequencing was naive CD8+ T cells sorted from blood. Receptors originate from a young man in good health.

The gene calls are TRBV9 and TRBJ2-7; D gene uncertain. Germline lookup yields CDR1 SGDLS and CDR2 YYNGEE. V was pared by 4 bases and J by 2 bases, with 10 bases between. The CDR3 sequence is 13 residues long. The CDR3 DNA follows: TGTGCCAGCAGCCCCCACATAGCCTACGAGCAGTACTTC. This encodes CASSPHIAYEQYF. Full variable domain (outside the CDR3, taken from reference TRBV9 and TRBJ2-7): DSGVTQTPKHLITATGQRVTLRCSPRSGDLSVYWYQQSLDQGLQFLIQYYNGEERAKGNILERFSAQQFPDLHSELNLSSLELGDSALYFCASSPHIAYEQYFGPGTRLTVT.

This rearrangement joins TRBV5-1 to TRBJ1-6, with 7 bases fitting TRBD1. Per germline, CDR1 SGHRS and CDR2 YFSETQ. There are 14 residues in the CDR3. J lost 7 bases, V lost 3 bases, and 4 bases had no gene match. The CDR3, as DNA: TGCGCCAGCAGCTCGGGACAGCCGAATTCACCCCTCCACTTT. As protein: CASSSGQPNSPLHF. Full variable domain (remainder filled in from reference TRBV5-1 and TRBJ1-6): KAGVTQTPRYLIKTRGQQVTLSCSPISGHRSVSWYQQTPGQGLQFLFEYFSETQRNKGNFPGRFSGRQFSNSRSEMNVSTLELGDSALYLCASSSGQPNSPLHFGNGTRLTVT.

V is TRBV27 and J is TRBJ1-2; D ambiguous. Germline CDR1 reads MNHEY; CDR2 reads SMNVEV (reference sequence). This CDR3 spans 14 amino acids. V lost 3 bases, J lost 4 bases, and 12 bases lay in between. The CDR3 bases are TGTGCCAGCAGTTTGTCGGAGGATAGCTATGGCTACACCTTC. Translated, it gives CASSLSEDSYGYTF.

The genes are TRBV29-1 and TRBJ2-7; TRBD1 aligns across 10 bases. J lost 3 bases, V lost 2 bases, and 7 bases had no gene match. Per germline, CDR1 SQVTM and CDR2 ANQGSEA. The CDR3 loop spans 15 amino acids. CDR3 nucleotides: TGCAGCGTTGAATTTCGGGGGACAGGGGACTACGAGCAGTACTTC. Translation gives CSVEFRGTGDYEQYF.

This chain links TRBV7-2 with TRBJ1-1; TRBD1 might be the D (5 bases). The CDR3 has 15 amino acids. Trimming stripped 6 bases from V and 5 bases from J, with 19 bases between. Germline V gives CDR1 SGHTA, CDR2 FQGNSA. CDR3 in amino acids: CASRYHPGEPTEAFF. The CDR3 DNA is TGTGCCAGCAGATACCATCCGGGGGAACCTACTGAAGCTTTCTTT.

This rearrangement joins TRBV2 to TRBJ2-5; 8 positions agree with TRBD2. The CDR3 runs to 16 residues. The germline gives CDR1 SNHLY, CDR2 FYNNEI. Trimming cost V 5 bases and J 1 base; bases outside gene matches: 9. This CDR3 is CASSPRGGAFQETQYF. In DNA form, the CDR3 reads TGTGCCAGCAGTCCCCGGGGGGGGGCCTTCCAAGAGACCCAGTACTTC.

The V gene is TRBV27, the J gene TRBJ2-1; D is possibly TRBD2 (5 bases). The length of the CDR3 is 14 residues. Trimming took off 2 bases at V and 2 bases at J, with 7 bases between the two ends. Germline V lookup: CDR1 MNHEY, CDR2 SMNVEV (reference sequence). For the CDR3, the DNA is TGTGCCAGCAGTTTAGCGACTACCTACAATGAGCAGTTCTTC. This sequence encodes CASSLATTYNEQFF.

V and J are TRBV2 and TRBJ2-5; the match to TRBD2 covers 11 bases. The germline V gene has CDR1 SNHLY and CDR2 FYNNEI. The CDR3 covers 18 residues. V lost 3 bases and J lost 5; bases outside the gene matches: 14. The CDR3 spells CASSDPRPVAGGAETQYF. CDR3 in DNA: TGTGCCAGCAGTGATCCCCGCCCCGTAGCGGGAGGGGCGGAGACCCAGTACTTC.

The V gene is TRBV27, the J gene TRBJ2-7; TRBD1 or TRBD2 may be the D gene (5 bases each). Germline lookup yields CDR1 MNHEY and CDR2 SMNVEV (reference sequence). V was clipped by 6 bases and J by 7 bases, with 10 bases between them. The CDR3 extends over 11 amino acids. The CDR3 loop reads CASREGREQYF. The CDR3 DNA sequence: TGTGCCAGCAGAGAGGGGCGGGAGCAGTACTTC.

This clone came up once. Other DNA sequences within the sample encode an identical CDR3. The chain links TRBV9 to TRBJ2-7; D possibly corresponds to TRBD2 (5 bases). From germline, CDR1 is SGDLS and CDR2 YYNGEE. Trimming pared 5 bases from V and 1 base from J, leaving 7 bases between. The CDR3 is made up of 12 amino acids. This chain's CDR3 is CASSGLSYEQYF. As DNA, the CDR3 is TGTGCCAGCAGTGGACTTTCCTACGAGCAGTACTTC.

The chain combines TRBV7-9 with TRBJ1-2; the D is unclear. V lost 0 bases and J 2 bases, leaving 10 bases between the germline ends. The CDR3 spans 15 residues. Germline V CDR1 and CDR2: SEHNR, FQNEAQ (reference sequence). This CDR3 is CASSLAHDLNYGYTF. In DNA form, the CDR3 reads TGTGCCAGCAGCTTAGCGCACGATTTGAACTATGGCTACACCTTC.

The chain couples TRBV4-1 to TRBJ2-7, with 8 bases identical to TRBD1. CDR1 is MGHRA and CDR2 is YSYEKL in the germline V gene. The CDR3 is 15 residues long. Unmatched junction bases numbered 5, after V lost 0 bases and J lost 4 bases. DNA for the CDR3: TGCGCCAGCAGCCAAGATACCGGACAGGGATACGAGCAGTACTTC. Translation gives CASSQDTGQGYEQYF.

The chain uses TRBV4-1 and TRBJ1-5; TRBD1 matches at 10 bases. This CDR3 is 17 amino acids long. The V gene's germline CDR1 is MGHRA and CDR2 YSYEKL. Trimming removed 0 bases from V and 3 bases from J; junction bases left unmatched: 5. CDR3 in DNA: TGCGCCAGCAGCCAAGATCGGGGACAGGGGCTCAATCAGCCCCAGCATTTT. It specifies CASSQDRGQGLNQPQHF.

This chain links TRBV27 with TRBJ2-7; D is unclear. The CDR3 covers 13 residues. Trimming took off 4 bases at V and 5 bases at J, with 12 bases between the two ends. The germline V gene has CDR1 MNHEY and CDR2 SMNVEV (reference sequence). CDR3 DNA: TGTGCCAGCAGTTCCCTCGACCGGAACGAGCAGTACTTC. Translation: CASSSLDRNEQYF.

The chain employs TRBV4-3 and TRBJ2-1; D gene ambiguous. CDR1 LGHNA and CDR2 YSLEER come from the germline V gene. V was clipped by 4 bases and J by 0 bases, with 7 bases between them. The CDR3 spans 14 residues. The CDR3 here is CASSLSDSYNEQFF. The CDR3 coding sequence is TGCGCCAGCAGCCTGTCCGACTCCTACAATGAGCAGTTCTTC.

This chain joins TRBV27 and TRBJ2-7; D not resolved. In germline, CDR1 is MNHEY, CDR2 SMNVEV (reference sequence). The CDR3 is 14 residues long. The germline V and J ends were trimmed by 4 bases and 2 bases, with 12 bases remaining between them. CDR3 loop: CASSCPTYTYEQYF. The CDR3 DNA follows: TGTGCCAGCAGTTGTCCAACTTATACCTACGAGCAGTACTTC.

This chain links TRBV5-1 with TRBJ2-7, with 7 bases that match TRBD1. In germline, CDR1 is SGHRS, CDR2 YFSETQ. This CDR3 region has 15 residues. The V gene end was trimmed by 0 bases and the J gene end by 0 bases; junction bases not matched to a gene: 3. The CDR3 region is CASSLAGQYSYEQYF. CDR3 DNA: TGCGCCAGCAGCTTGGCGGGACAGTACTCCTACGAGCAGTACTTC.